These 20 T cell receptor beta chains originate from one sample sequenced in a study of blood T cell repertoires in COVID-19. TCRdb's copy holds only in-frame clones and misses some; the assay was immunoSEQ multiplex PCR. Among fewer than 95,000 clones, under 80% were seen once, and the ten largest hold roughly 3.9%. Sequenced sample: peripheral blood. Receptors originate from a man in his sixties or seventies with COVID-19, enrolled during active disease.

This clone has more than one count but fewer than ten. The DNA of the CDR3 is TGTGCCATCAGTGAGTCTGGGACAACCTATGGCTACACCTTC. As protein: CAISESGTTYGYTF. The chain recombines TRBV10-3 with TRBJ1-2; maybe TRBD1 (6 bases). The germline gives CDR1 ENHRY, CDR2 SYGVKD. V shed 0 bases and J shed 4 bases, with 9 bases lying between them. The length of the CDR3 is 14 residues.

The chain carries TRBV10-3 and TRBJ1-1; no clear D gene. Germline V gene lookup returns CDR1 ENHRY and CDR2 SYGVKD. The V end lost 1 base, the J end lost 11 bases, and 14 bases lay between the germline ends. The CDR3 runs 13 residues. The CDR3 sequence: CAISEYPGGLAFF. CDR3 bases: TGTGCCATCAGTGAGTATCCAGGAGGGCTGGCTTTCTTT.

The chain couples TRBV11-2 to TRBJ2-5; tentative D call: TRBD1 (5 bases). The CDR3 consists of 11 residues. Per germline, CDR1 SGHAT and CDR2 FQNNGV. V lost 6 bases and J 5 bases, leaving 7 bases between the germline ends. The CDR3 sequence is CASRGAETQYF. The CDR3 bases are TGTGCCAGCAGAGGGGCGGAGACCCAGTACTTC.

The V and J genes are TRBV28 and TRBJ2-7; maybe TRBD1 (7 bases). V was pared by 6 bases and J by 4 bases, with 19 bases between. This CDR3 region has 15 residues. Germline assignment: CDR1 MDHEN and CDR2 SYDVKM. The CDR3 is CASSQGGLKSYEQYF. The DNA of the CDR3 is TGTGCCAGCAGCCAGGGGGGCTTGAAAAGTTACGAGCAGTACTTC.

This clone was recorded a few times. The chain couples TRBV19 to TRBJ1-1; unclear D gene. Trimming cost V 7 bases and J 4 bases, with 22 bases left between them. CDR3 size: 16 residues. CDR1 is LNHDA, CDR2 SQIVND, per germline (reference sequence). The CDR3 spells CASNPGRDGRGTEAFF. In DNA form, the CDR3 reads TGTGCCAGTAACCCCGGTCGGGATGGTAGAGGCACTGAAGCTTTCTTT.

The chain uses TRBV28 and TRBJ1-2; D not certain. This CDR3 is 12 amino acids long. The germline V and J ends were trimmed by 5 bases and 5 bases, with 9 bases remaining between them. Germline loops: CDR1 MDHEN, CDR2 SYDVKM. The CDR3 DNA reads as TGTGCCAGCAGTCTGGGCTCGTATGGCTACACCTTC. It translates to CASSLGSYGYTF.

This clone was seen once. V usage is TRBV2 and J usage is TRBJ2-2; D ambiguous. The V end was cut by 7 bases, the J end by 3 bases, with 12 bases between. The germline gives CDR1 SNHLY, CDR2 FYNNEI. The CDR3 spans 14 residues. The CDR3 sequence is CASIRKKDTGELFF. The CDR3 DNA follows: TGTGCCAGCATCAGGAAAAAAGACACCGGGGAGCTGTTTTTT.

The table lists this clone with a few counts. V usage is TRBV28 and J usage is TRBJ2-4; possibly TRBD2 for D (5 bases). Between the trimmed V and J ends, which lost 5 bases and 3 bases, there was a span of 14 bases. Germline V gene sequence: CDR1 MDHEN, CDR2 SYDVKM. The CDR3 spans 15 residues. CDR3 nucleotides: TGTGCCAGCAGTCCCCCGGCCGGGGTCAAAAACATTCAGTACTTC. It specifies CASSPPAGVKNIQYF.

There are a few counts of this clone. The J gene is TRBJ2-2, the V gene TRBV7-2; 11 bases map to TRBD1. The J segment lost 7 bases and the V segment lost 5 bases, leaving 6 bases of the junction unmatched. Germline V gene lookup returns CDR1 SGHTA and CDR2 FQGNSA. The length of the CDR3 is 15 residues. CDR3 region: CASSLGTGGDGELFF. The CDR3 DNA follows: TGTGCCAGCAGCCTAGGGACAGGGGGAGACGGGGAGCTGTTTTTT.

The chain combines TRBV5-1 with TRBJ1-1; D is perhaps TRBD1 (6 bases). This CDR3 has 15 residues. Germline V lookup: CDR1 SGHRS, CDR2 YFSETQ. Trimming cost V 5 bases and J 1 base, with 15 bases left between them. CDR3 amino acids: CASRVFGQSNTEAFF. DNA for the CDR3: TGCGCCAGCAGGGTTTTCGGACAGTCGAACACTGAAGCTTTCTTT.

The rearrangement links TRBV6-5 to TRBJ2-7, with D perhaps TRBD2 (6 bases). Deletions cut 0 bases from V and 1 base from J, with 10 bases between. Germline V CDR1 and CDR2: MNHEY, SVGAGI. The CDR3 covers 15 residues. CDR3 bases: TGTGCCAGCAGTTACTCGGGGGGTTCTTCCTACGAGCAGTACTTC. It is translated as CASSYSGGSSYEQYF.

This chain uses TRBV28 with TRBJ2-3; 7 positions match TRBD2. Germline V gene lookup returns CDR1 MDHEN and CDR2 SYDVKM. V lost 2 bases and J lost 4; bases outside the gene matches: 6. The CDR3 sequence is 15 residues long. The CDR3 bases are TGTGCCAGCAGTTTAGCGGGAGCTGTGGCAGATACGCAGTATTTT. It specifies CASSLAGAVADTQYF.

The chain carries TRBV29-1 and TRBJ1-2, with a weak D call TRBD1 (6 bases). Germline V CDR1 and CDR2: SQVTM, ANQGSEA. The CDR3 totals 13 residues. Trimming removed 6 bases from V and 3 bases from J, with 14 bases in between. In nucleotides, the CDR3 is TGCAGCGTATACGGGACATCTTACTATGGCTACACCTTC. Translation gives CSVYGTSYYGYTF.

This rearrangement joins TRBV15 to TRBJ2-2; 7 bases map to TRBD1. The CDR3 contains 12 residues. Germline V gene lookup returns CDR1 LNHNV and CDR2 YYDKDF (reference sequence). With V trimmed by 6 bases and J by 8 bases, 3 bases remained unmatched. Here the CDR3 reads CATRPDRGELFF. The CDR3 DNA reads as TGTGCCACCAGGCCGGACAGGGGGGAGCTGTTTTTT.

Only a few counts were recorded for this clone. J is TRBJ2-1 and V is TRBV19, with TRBD2 matching 9 bases. Germline trimming cut 5 bases from V and 9 bases from J; bases unmatched to any gene: 8. The CDR3 is 14 residues long. The germline V gene has CDR1 LNHDA and CDR2 SQIVND (reference sequence). CDR3 in amino acids: CASSVGLATTEQFF. The CDR3 nucleotides read TGTGCCAGTAGTGTCGGACTAGCGACTACTGAGCAGTTCTTC.

Here the CDR3 reads CASSLGSSGNTIYF. The DNA for the CDR3 is TGTGCCAGCAGTTTAGGGAGCTCTGGAAACACCATATATTTT. The V gene is TRBV28, the J gene TRBJ1-3; no definite D call. CDR3 length: 14 amino acids. CDR1 is MDHEN and CDR2 is SYDVKM in the germline V gene. Trimming left V 2 bases short and J 0 bases short, with 5 bases between.

This clone was counted a single time. This rearrangement joins TRBV18 to TRBJ1-5; D gene uncertain. This CDR3 comprises 15 residues. Looked up from germline, CDR1 is KGHSH and CDR2 is LQKENI. Trimming took 2 bases from V and 0 from J, leaving 8 bases between them. The CDR3 is CASSPAGYSNQPQHF. The CDR3 DNA follows: TGTGCCAGCTCACCAGCAGGTTATAGCAATCAGCCCCAGCATTTT.

This clone was picked up a small number of times. The chain recombines TRBV19 with TRBJ2-3, with 9 bases fitting TRBD1. Per germline, CDR1 LNHDA and CDR2 SQIVND (reference sequence). The CDR3 length is 14 residues. After removal of 8 bases from V and 5 bases from J, the junction contained 8 bases not matched to a gene. The CDR3 DNA reads TGTGCCAGTGGACGGACAGGGGCTAGAGATACGCAGTATTTT. It yields the protein CASGRTGARDTQYF.

V gene TRBV5-1 combines with J gene TRBJ2-3; 8 bases align to TRBD1. J lost 5 bases, V lost 5 bases, and 7 bases had no gene match. The germline gives CDR1 SGHRS, CDR2 YFSETQ. This CDR3 spans 14 amino acids. The CDR3 reads CASRHGQGGDTQYF. CDR3 nucleotides: TGCGCCAGCAGACACGGACAGGGTGGAGATACGCAGTATTTT.

The chain recombines TRBV5-8 with TRBJ2-7, with D tentatively TRBD2 (6 bases). Germline lookup yields CDR1 SGHTS and CDR2 YDEGEE. The germline V and J ends were trimmed by 3 bases and 0 bases, with 10 bases remaining between them. The length of the CDR3 is 14 residues. For the CDR3, the DNA is TGTGCCAGCAGCTCCCGACTAGTCTCCTACGAGCAGTACTTC. Its translation: CASSSRLVSYEQYF.